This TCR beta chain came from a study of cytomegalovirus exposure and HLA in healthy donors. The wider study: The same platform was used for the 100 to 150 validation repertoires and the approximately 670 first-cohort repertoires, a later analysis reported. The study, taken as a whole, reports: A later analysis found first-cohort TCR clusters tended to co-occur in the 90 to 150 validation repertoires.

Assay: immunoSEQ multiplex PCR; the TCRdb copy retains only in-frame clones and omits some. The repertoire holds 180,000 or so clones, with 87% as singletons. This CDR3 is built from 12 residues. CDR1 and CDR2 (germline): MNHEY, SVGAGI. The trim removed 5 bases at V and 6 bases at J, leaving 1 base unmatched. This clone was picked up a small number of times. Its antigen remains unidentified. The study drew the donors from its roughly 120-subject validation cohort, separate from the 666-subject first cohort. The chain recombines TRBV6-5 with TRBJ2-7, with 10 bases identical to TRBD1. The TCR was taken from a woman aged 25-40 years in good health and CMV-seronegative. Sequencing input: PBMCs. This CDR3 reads CASSRTGGEQYF. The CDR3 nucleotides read TGTGCCAGCAGTCGGACAGGGGGCGAGCAGTACTTC.